This T cell receptor (beta chain) was sequenced in a study of blood T cell repertoires in COVID-19. Background on the study: Samples came from the United States, Italy and Spain, spanning acute and convalescent COVID-19. Sources were T cells, B-cell-depleted T cells, or PBMCs; the material itself was cDNA or gDNA.

The CDR3 has 15 residues. Looked up from germline, CDR1 is MGHRA and CDR2 is YSYEKL. The ends were cut back, 0 bases at V and 1 base at J, with 8 bases in the middle. Repertoires were generated with immunoSEQ multiplex PCR, while TCRdb's copy carries only in-frame clones and drops some. The data hold 200,000 or so clones, with more than 85% observed a single time. This TCR was sampled from a man aged 55-75 years with acute or convalescent COVID-19. The chain joins TRBV4-1 to TRBJ2-3; D is ambiguous. The sequenced material came from peripheral blood. The CDR3 DNA follows: TGCGCCAGCAGCCAAGATCGGGTCGGCACAGATACGCAGTATTTT. Protein: CASSQDRVGTDTQYF.